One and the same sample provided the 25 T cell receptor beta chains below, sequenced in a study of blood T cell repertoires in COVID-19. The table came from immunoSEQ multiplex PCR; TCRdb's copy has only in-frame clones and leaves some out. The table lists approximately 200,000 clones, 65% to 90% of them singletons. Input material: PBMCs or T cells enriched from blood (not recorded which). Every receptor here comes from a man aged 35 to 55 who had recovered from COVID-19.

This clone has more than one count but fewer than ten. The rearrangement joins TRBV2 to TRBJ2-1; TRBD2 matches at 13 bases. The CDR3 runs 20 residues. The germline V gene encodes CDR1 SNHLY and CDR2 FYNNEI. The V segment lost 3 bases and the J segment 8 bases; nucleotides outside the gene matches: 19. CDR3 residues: CASSEGLAGLFYRLGDEQFF. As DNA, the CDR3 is TGTGCCAGCAGTGAGGGACTAGCGGGACTTTTTTATCGGCTGGGGGATGAGCAGTTCTTC.

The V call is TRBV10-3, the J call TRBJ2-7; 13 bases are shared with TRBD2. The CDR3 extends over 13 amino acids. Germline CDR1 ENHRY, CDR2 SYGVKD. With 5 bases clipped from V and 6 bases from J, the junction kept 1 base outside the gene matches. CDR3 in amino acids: CAISRTSGSEQYV. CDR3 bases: TGTGCCATCAGTAGGACTAGCGGGAGCGAGCAGTACGTC.

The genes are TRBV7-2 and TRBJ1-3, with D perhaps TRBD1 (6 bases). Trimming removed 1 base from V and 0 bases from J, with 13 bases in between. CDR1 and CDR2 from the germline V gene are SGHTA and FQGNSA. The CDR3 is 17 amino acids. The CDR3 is CASSLVGQGSSGNTIYF. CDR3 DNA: TGTGCCAGCAGCTTAGTGGGGCAGGGGAGCTCTGGAAACACCATATATTTT.

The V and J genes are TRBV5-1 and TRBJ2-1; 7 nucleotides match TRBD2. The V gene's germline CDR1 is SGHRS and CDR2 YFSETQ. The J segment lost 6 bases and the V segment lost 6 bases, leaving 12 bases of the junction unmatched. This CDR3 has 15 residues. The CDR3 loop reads CASTSVGGIPNEQFF. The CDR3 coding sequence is TGCGCCAGCACCTCAGTGGGGGGGATACCCAATGAGCAGTTCTTC.

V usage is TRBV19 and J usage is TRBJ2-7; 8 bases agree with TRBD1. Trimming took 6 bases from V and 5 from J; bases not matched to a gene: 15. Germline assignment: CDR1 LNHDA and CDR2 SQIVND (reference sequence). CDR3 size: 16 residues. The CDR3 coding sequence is TGTGCCAGTAGCCCTTTTAGTACAGGGGGTCTCGACGAGCAGTACTTC. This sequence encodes CASSPFSTGGLDEQYF.

CDR3 loop: CASSYSASGTYEQYF. In DNA, the CDR3 is TGTGCCAGCAGTTACTCGGCTAGCGGGACTTACGAGCAGTACTTC. The chain links TRBV6-5 to TRBJ2-7; 9 positions match TRBD2. The CDR3 is 15 residues long. Per the germline V gene, CDR1 is MNHEY and CDR2 is SVGAGI. V lost 0 bases, J lost 4 bases, and 4 bases stayed unmatched.

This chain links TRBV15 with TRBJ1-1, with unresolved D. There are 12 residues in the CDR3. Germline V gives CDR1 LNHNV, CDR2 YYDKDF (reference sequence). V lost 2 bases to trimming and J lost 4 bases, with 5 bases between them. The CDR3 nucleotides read TGTGCCACCAGCAGATATAGCACTGAAGCTTTCTTT. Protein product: CATSRYSTEAFF.

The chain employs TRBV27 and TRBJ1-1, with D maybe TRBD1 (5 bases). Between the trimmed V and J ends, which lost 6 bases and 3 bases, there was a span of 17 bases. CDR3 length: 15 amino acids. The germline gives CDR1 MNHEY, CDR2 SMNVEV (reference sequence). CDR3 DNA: TGTGCCAGCAGCTTAGACAGTACCCAATACACTGAAGCTTTCTTT. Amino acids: CASSLDSTQYTEAFF.

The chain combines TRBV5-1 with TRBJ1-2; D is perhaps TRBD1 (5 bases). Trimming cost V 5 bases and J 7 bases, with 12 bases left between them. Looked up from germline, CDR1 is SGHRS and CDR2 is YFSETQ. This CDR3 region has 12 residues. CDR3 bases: TGCGCCAGCAGGGCACAGGAATCTGGCTACACCTTC. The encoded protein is CASRAQESGYTF. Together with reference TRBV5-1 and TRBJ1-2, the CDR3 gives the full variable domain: KAGVTQTPRYLIKTRGQQVTLSCSPISGHRSVSWYQQTPGQGLQFLFEYFSETQRNKGNFPGRFSGRQFSNSRSEMNVSTLELGDSALYLCASRAQESGYTFGSGTRLTVV.

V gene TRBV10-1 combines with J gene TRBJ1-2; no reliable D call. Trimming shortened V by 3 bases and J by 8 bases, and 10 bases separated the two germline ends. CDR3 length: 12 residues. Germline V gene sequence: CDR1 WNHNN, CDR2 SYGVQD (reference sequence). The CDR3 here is CASSDGIMGYTF. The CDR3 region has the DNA TGCGCCAGCAGTGACGGTATTATGGGCTACACCTTC.

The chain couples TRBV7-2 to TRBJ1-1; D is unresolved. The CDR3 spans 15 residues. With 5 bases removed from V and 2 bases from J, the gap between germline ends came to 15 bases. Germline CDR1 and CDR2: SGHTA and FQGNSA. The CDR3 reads CASSPHEGGNTEAFF. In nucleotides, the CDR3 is TGTGCCAGCAGCCCACATGAAGGAGGAAACACTGAAGCTTTCTTT.

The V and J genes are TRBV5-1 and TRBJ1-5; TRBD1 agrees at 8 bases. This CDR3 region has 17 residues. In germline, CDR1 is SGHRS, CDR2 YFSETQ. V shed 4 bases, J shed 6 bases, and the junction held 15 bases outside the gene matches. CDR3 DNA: TGCGCCAGCAGCCAGGACAGGGTGGGGCTGGGGGGTCAGCCCCAGCATTTT. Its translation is CASSQDRVGLGGQPQHF.

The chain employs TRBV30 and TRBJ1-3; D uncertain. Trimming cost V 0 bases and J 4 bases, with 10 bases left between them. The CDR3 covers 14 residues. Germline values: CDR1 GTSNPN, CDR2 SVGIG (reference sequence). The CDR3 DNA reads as TGTGCCTGGAGTGTACTCCTCGGGGGAAACACCATATATTTT. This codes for CAWSVLLGGNTIYF.

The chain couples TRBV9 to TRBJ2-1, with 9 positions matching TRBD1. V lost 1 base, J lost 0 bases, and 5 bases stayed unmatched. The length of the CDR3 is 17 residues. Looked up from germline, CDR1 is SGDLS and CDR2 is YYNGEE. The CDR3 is CASSVKGQGSSYNEQFF. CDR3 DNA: TGTGCCAGCAGCGTAAAGGGACAGGGAAGCTCCTACAATGAGCAGTTCTTC.

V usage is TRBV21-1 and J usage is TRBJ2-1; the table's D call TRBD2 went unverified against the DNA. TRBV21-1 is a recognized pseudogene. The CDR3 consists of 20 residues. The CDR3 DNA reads TGTGCCAGCAGCAAAGGGGAAGGGGGACTAGCGGGAGTATCCCCCCATGAGCAGTTCTTC. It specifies CASSKGEGGLAGVSPHEQFF.

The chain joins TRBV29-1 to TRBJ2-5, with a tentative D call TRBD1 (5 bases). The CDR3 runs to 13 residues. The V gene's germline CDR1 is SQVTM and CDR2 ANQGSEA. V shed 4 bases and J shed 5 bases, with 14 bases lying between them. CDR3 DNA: TGCAGCGTTGGGGCAGGGTCTAAGGAGACCCAGTACTTC. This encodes CSVGAGSKETQYF.

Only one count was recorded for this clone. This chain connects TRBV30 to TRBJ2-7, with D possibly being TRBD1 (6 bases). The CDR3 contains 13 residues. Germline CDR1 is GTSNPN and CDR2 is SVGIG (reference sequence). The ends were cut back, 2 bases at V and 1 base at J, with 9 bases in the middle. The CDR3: CAWSTTGSYEQYF. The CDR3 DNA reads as TGTGCCTGGAGTACGACAGGTTCCTACGAGCAGTACTTC.

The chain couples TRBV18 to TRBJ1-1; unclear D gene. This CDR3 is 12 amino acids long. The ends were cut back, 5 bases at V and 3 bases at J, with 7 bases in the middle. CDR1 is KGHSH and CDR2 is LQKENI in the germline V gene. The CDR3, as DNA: TGTGCCAGCTCAACCGGGGACACTGAAGCTTTCTTT. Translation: CASSTGDTEAFF.

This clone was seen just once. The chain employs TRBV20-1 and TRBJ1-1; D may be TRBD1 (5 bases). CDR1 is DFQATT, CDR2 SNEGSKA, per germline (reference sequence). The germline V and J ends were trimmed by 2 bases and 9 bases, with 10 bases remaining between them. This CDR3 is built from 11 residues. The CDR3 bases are TGCAGTGCTAGATTGACAGCCCAAGCTTTCTTT. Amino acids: CSARLTAQAFF.

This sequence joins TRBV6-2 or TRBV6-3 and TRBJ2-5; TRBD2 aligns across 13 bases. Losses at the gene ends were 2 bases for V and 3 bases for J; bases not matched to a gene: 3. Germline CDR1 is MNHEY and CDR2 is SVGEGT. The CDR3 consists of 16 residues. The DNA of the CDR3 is TGTGCCAGCAGTTACGGGACTAGCGGGACCAAAGAGACCCAGTACTTC. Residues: CASSYGTSGTKETQYF.

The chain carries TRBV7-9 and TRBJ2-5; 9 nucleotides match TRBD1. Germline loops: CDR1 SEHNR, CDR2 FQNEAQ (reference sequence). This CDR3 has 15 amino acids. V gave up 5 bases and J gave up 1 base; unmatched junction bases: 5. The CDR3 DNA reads TGTGCCAGCAGCCAAAACAGGGGGCCCCAAGAGACCCAGTACTTC. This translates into CASSQNRGPQETQYF.

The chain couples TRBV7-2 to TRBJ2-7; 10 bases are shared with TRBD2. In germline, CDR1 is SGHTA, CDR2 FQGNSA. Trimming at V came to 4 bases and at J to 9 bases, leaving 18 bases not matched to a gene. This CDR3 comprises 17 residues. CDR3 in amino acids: CASSSPSSAGGSYRQYF. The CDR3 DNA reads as TGTGCCAGCAGCTCCCCATCTTCAGCGGGAGGGTCCTATCGGCAGTACTTC.

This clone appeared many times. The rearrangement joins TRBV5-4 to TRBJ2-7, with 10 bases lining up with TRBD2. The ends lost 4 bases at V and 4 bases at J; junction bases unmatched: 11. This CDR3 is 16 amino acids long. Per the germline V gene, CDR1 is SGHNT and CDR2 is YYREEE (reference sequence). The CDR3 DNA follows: TGTGCCAGCAGCCGTATCCCTAGCGGGAGAACATACGAGCAGTACGTC. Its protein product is CASSRIPSGRTYEQYV.

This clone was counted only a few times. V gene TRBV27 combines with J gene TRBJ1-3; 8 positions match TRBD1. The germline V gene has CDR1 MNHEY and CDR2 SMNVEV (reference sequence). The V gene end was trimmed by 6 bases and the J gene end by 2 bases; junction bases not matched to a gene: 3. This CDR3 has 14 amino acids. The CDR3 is CASSKTGAGNTIYF. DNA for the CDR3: TGTGCCAGCAGCAAGACAGGGGCTGGAAACACCATATATTTT.

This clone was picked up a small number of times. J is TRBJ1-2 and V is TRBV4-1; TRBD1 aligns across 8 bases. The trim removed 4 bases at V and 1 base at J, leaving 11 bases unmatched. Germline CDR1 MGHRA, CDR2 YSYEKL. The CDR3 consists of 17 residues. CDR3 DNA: TGCGCCAGCAGCCTCTCCCGGTCGGACAGGGTTAACTATGGCTACACCTTC. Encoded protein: CASSLSRSDRVNYGYTF.